The clone carrying this TCR beta chain turned up a few times. Antigen unknown. The data were taken from a study of spatial heterogeneity in lung cancer. At the level of the study: Alpha-chain sequences were detected in numbers that were consistently lower than beta-chain sequences. For tumor regions, TCR transcript counts showed a strong correlation with a T cell module score derived from matched bulk RNA-seq. Broader study findings: The number of expanded tumor alpha and beta chains correlated with mutation number.

Time point defined: sample taken at primary tumor resection. TCRdb re-analysed the 5' RACE reads in MiXCR, keeping a single row per CDR3 protein. This sample has fewer than 15,000 distinct CDR3 sequences; 4.5% to 6% occur once, and the top ten carry approximately 10%. V lost 1 base and J 4 bases, leaving 13 bases between the germline ends. CDR1 and CDR2 from the germline V gene are LGHDT and YNNKEL (reference sequence). This CDR3 contains 15 residues. The sample was lung tumor tissue, taken at surgery. V and J are TRBV3-1 and TRBJ1-2; unclear D gene. The TCR originated in a female donor with early-stage non-small cell lung cancer. The CDR3 loop reads CASSQGRGAAYGYTF. In DNA form, the CDR3 reads TGTGCCAGCAGCCAAGGCCGCGGAGCCGCCTATGGCTACACCTTC.